This TCR beta chain derives from a study of cytomegalovirus exposure and HLA in healthy donors. Study-level information: The 120 million or so unique TCR beta sequences, from about 179 million T cells, were found by an earlier analysis. General observations from the study: Researchers reported that a few CMV-associated chains were confirmed in vitro as CMV antigen-specific.

The study ran its PCR with 60 Vbeta and 13 Jbeta primers. Libraries were prepared by immunoSEQ multiplex PCR; TCRdb keeps only in-frame clonotypes and omits some of them. This sample carries approximately 50,000 clones, with around 12% going to the ten biggest clones. The length of the CDR3 is 15 residues. Germline V gene data show CDR1 as SGHAT and CDR2 as FQNNGV. Trimming left V 6 bases short and J 4 bases short, with 15 bases between. In regard to this clone: Its antigen is unidentified.

This clonotype was sampled from a man aged 18-30 years in good health and CMV-seropositive. The sequencing sample was made of PBMCs. The J gene is TRBJ2-2, the V gene TRBV11-2; D possibly corresponds to TRBD1 (5 bases). The CDR3 loop is CASSRIQGPTGELFF. CDR3 coding DNA: TGTGCCAGCAGTAGGATCCAGGGTCCCACCGGGGAGCTGTTTTTT.